The clone carrying this T cell receptor beta chain has a handful of counts. Its antigen remains unknown. The entry originates in a study of T-cell memory formation after mild COVID-19. Study at large: Largely, TCR clusters stayed within a single donor.

TCR alpha and TCR beta cDNA libraries carrying sample barcodes and UMIs were produced by 5'RACE using constant-segment primers. Using its own MiXCR run on the 5' RACE reads, TCRdb lists one record per CDR3 protein. Of approximately 350,000 distinct CDR3 sequences listed, about 15% are singletons. Whole-study findings and limits: Cross-reactive memory seemingly joined, as some responding clones were found in pre-infection memory. The study found balanced CD4/CD8 in clones contracting day 15 to 85 and a CD4+ lean in later expanders.

The CDR3 totals 18 residues. The germline V gene encodes CDR1 DFQATT and CDR2 SNEGSKA (reference sequence). Trimming at V came to 4 bases and at J to 1 base, leaving 10 bases not matched to a gene. Source material: PBMCs or a T cell subset sorted from them (not recorded which). V usage is TRBV20-1 and J usage is TRBJ2-1; the match to TRBD2 covers 13 bases. This clonotype was obtained from a man aged 18 to 29 who had mild COVID-19 (a few samples of this study predate the infection). Cell type and time point are not known. CDR3 DNA: TGCAGTGCTAAGACTAGCGGGGGGTCTTATACTTCCTACAATGAGCAGTTCTTC. This sequence encodes CSAKTSGGSYTSYNEQFF.